This is a list of T cell receptor beta chains from one sample in a study of shared clonotypes between healthy human individuals. Measured with immunoSEQ multiplex PCR; TCRdb has only the in-frame clones, and not every one. The table includes 1.5 million to 2.5 million clones, approximately 94% detected once. The source material was naive CD8+ T cells sorted from blood. Source of these receptors: a man between 18 and 35 years old in good health. CDR3s leave out the opening cysteine and the closing phenylalanine or tryptophan. Each record gives: J gene, V gene, clone size, CDR3 protein. The size field is filled for only some rows; it gives once, few, many or a size class.

J gene: TRBJ1-2; V gene: TRBV5-4; clone size: NA; CDR3 protein: ASSLAGGSYGYT
J gene: TRBJ2-7; V gene: TRBV19; clone size: NA; CDR3 protein: ASSIGRGSEQY
J gene: TRBJ1-5; V gene: TRBV5-1; clone size: NA; CDR3 protein: ASSLEGPHQPQH
J gene: TRBJ2-7; V gene: TRBV6-5; clone size: NA; CDR3 protein: ASSYGSREQY
J gene: TRBJ2-3; V gene: TRBV27; clone size: NA; CDR3 protein: ASSIKSDRVKTDTQY
J gene: TRBJ1-1; V gene: TRBV7-9; clone size: NA; CDR3 protein: ASRTWTDLEAF
J gene: TRBJ2-7; V gene: TRBV10-1; clone size: NA; CDR3 protein: ASSESLGSEQY
J gene: TRBJ2-7; V gene: TRBV7-9; clone size: NA; CDR3 protein: ASSFRTGLYEQY
J gene: TRBJ2-1; V gene: TRBV2; clone size: NA; CDR3 protein: ASMKTGGGSYNEQF
J gene: TRBJ1-3; V gene: TRBV30; clone size: NA; CDR3 protein: AWSRVGNTIY
J gene: TRBJ2-5; V gene: TRBV5-4; clone size: NA; CDR3 protein: ASSSDDRDGGTQY
J gene: TRBJ2-5; V gene: TRBV7-8; clone size: NA; CDR3 protein: ASSTRDSLIAETQY
J gene: TRBJ2-4; V gene: TRBV18; clone size: NA; CDR3 protein: ASSPPKGQKNIQY
J gene: TRBJ2-1; V gene: TRBV19; clone size: once; CDR3 protein: ASSLGLAGYNEQF
J gene: TRBJ1-1; V gene: TRBV6-4; clone size: NA; CDR3 protein: ASSDSGTGTEAF
J gene: TRBJ2-5; V gene: TRBV2; clone size: NA; CDR3 protein: ASSEGRGGYQETQY
J gene: TRBJ1-1; V gene: TRBV7-9; clone size: NA; CDR3 protein: ASSSPGSEAF
J gene: TRBJ1-3; V gene: TRBV9; clone size: NA; CDR3 protein: ASSVGGRSGNTIY
J gene: TRBJ2-3; V gene: TRBV7-8; clone size: NA; CDR3 protein: ASSFRVSSDTQY
J gene: TRBJ1-4; V gene: TRBV10-3; clone size: NA; CDR3 protein: AISEGIQQADEKLF
J gene: TRBJ2-3; V gene: TRBV29-1; clone size: NA; CDR3 protein: SVEGGYTDTQY
J gene: TRBJ1-4; V gene: TRBV6-6; clone size: NA; CDR3 protein: ASHPGGYEKLF
J gene: TRBJ1-6; V gene: TRBV10-3; clone size: once; CDR3 protein: AISEGTDYNSPLH
J gene: TRBJ2-7; V gene: TRBV4-3; clone size: NA; CDR3 protein: ASSPGTSGRDHEQY
J gene: TRBJ2-3; V gene: TRBV7-6; clone size: NA; CDR3 protein: ASSALDVSTDTQY
J gene: TRBJ2-7; V gene: TRBV10-2; clone size: NA; CDR3 protein: ASRGITYEQY
J gene: TRBJ1-5; V gene: TRBV19; clone size: NA; CDR3 protein: ASSNPGSNQPQH
J gene: TRBJ2-7; V gene: TRBV7-6; clone size: NA; CDR3 protein: ASSLAQGRSYEQY
J gene: TRBJ1-1; V gene: TRBV6-6; clone size: NA; CDR3 protein: ASIGEGVFAF
J gene: TRBJ1-3; V gene: TRBV30; clone size: NA; CDR3 protein: AWTRKGSQHTIY
J gene: TRBJ2-5; V gene: TRBV7-9; clone size: NA; CDR3 protein: ASSLVDAKGPARETQY
J gene: TRBJ2-3; V gene: TRBV27; clone size: NA; CDR3 protein: ASSSLPADTQY
J gene: TRBJ2-7; V gene: TRBV7-2; clone size: NA; CDR3 protein: ASSSLPGQTAYEQY
J gene: TRBJ2-7; V gene: TRBV30; clone size: NA; CDR3 protein: AWVGGAYEQY
J gene: TRBJ1-5; V gene: TRBV19; clone size: NA; CDR3 protein: ATQGEAAYSNQPQH
J gene: TRBJ2-3; V gene: TRBV7-8; clone size: once; CDR3 protein: ASSLAFRGGTDTQY
J gene: TRBJ2-2; V gene: TRBV15; clone size: NA; CDR3 protein: ATRGLADTGELF
J gene: TRBJ2-1; V gene: TRBV15; clone size: once; CDR3 protein: ATRGTGGDEQF
J gene: TRBJ2-7; V gene: TRBV7-7; clone size: once; CDR3 protein: ASPPGKGTYEQY
J gene: TRBJ1-4; V gene: TRBV19; clone size: NA; CDR3 protein: ASSPRSYNEKLF
J gene: TRBJ2-7; V gene: TRBV11-2; clone size: NA; CDR3 protein: ASSLGAGGYEQY
J gene: TRBJ2-7; V gene: TRBV6-1; clone size: once; CDR3 protein: ASSESTGWGSKSDEQY
J gene: TRBJ2-2; V gene: TRBV4-1; clone size: once; CDR3 protein: ASSHDLTGELF
J gene: TRBJ2-5; V gene: TRBV6-5; clone size: NA; CDR3 protein: ASSYDREETQY
J gene: TRBJ2-5; V gene: TRBV25-1; clone size: NA; CDR3 protein: RLRSTETQY
J gene: TRBJ2-3; V gene: TRBV5-5; clone size: NA; CDR3 protein: ASSATTSGTDTQY
J gene: TRBJ2-3; V gene: TRBV9; clone size: NA; CDR3 protein: ASSARVDRSTDTQY
J gene: TRBJ1-2; V gene: TRBV6-4; clone size: NA; CDR3 protein: ASSPGTGDYGYT
J gene: TRBJ1-1; V gene: TRBV7-3; clone size: NA; CDR3 protein: ASSLIVGEAF
J gene: TRBJ2-5; V gene: TRBV7-8; clone size: NA; CDR3 protein: ASSLGYLGSKNQETQY